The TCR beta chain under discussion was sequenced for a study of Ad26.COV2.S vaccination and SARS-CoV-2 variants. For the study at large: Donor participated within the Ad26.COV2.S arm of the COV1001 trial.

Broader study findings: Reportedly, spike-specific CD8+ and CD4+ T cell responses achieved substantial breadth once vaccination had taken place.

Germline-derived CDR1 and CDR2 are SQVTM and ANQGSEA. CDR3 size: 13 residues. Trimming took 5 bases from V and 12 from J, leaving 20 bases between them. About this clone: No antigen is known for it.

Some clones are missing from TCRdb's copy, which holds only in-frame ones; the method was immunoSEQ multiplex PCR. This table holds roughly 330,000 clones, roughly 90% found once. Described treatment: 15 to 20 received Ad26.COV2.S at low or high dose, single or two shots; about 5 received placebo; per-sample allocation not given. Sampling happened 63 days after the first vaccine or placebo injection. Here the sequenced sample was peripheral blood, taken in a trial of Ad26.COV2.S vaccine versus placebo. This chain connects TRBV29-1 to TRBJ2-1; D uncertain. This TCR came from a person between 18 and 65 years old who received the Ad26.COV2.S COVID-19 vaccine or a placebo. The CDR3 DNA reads TGCAGCGTTCATCCCCCTTTGGACCCGAGGCAGTTCTTC. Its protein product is CSVHPPLDPRQFF.